The 32 T cell receptor beta chains given below trace back to one sample, sequenced in a study of graft-versus-host responses after intestinal transplantation. Intraepithelial and lamina propria lymphocytes were isolated from graft specimens. The method was immunoSEQ multiplex PCR; TCRdb's version includes in-frame clones alone and lacks a portion of them. The sample contains 15,000 to 20,000 clones, about 83% of which appear only once. The sequencing here drew on ileum tissue, taken approximately 83 weeks after intestinal transplantation. The source is a human patient who received an intestinal transplant, so some T cells may come from the graft donor.

This chain connects TRBV25-1 to TRBJ2-7; D ambiguous. The CDR3 length is 11 residues. V was cut by 3 bases and J by 3 bases, with 3 bases left in between. Germline V CDR1 and CDR2: MGHDK, SYGVNS. CDR3 loop: CASSEFYEQYF. In DNA, the CDR3 is TGTGCCAGCAGTGAGTTCTACGAGCAGTACTTC.

A few counts support this clone. The chain is built from TRBV2 and TRBJ1-3, with 8 bases fitting TRBD1. The CDR3 extends over 14 amino acids. Germline CDR1 and CDR2: SNHLY and FYNNEI. The J segment lost 11 bases and the V segment lost 5 bases, leaving 11 bases of the junction unmatched. As DNA, the CDR3 is TGTGCCAGCAGTTATGACAGGGGTGGTGATCCCATATATTTT. This sequence encodes CASSYDRGGDPIYF.

The rearrangement uses TRBV5-1 and TRBJ1-2; weak D call: TRBD1 (5 bases). V lost 0 bases and J 8 bases, leaving 14 bases between the germline ends. Germline lookup yields CDR1 SGHRS and CDR2 YFSETQ. The CDR3 contains 14 residues. In nucleotides, the CDR3 is TGCGCCAGCAGCTTGGATCAGGGAAGGGAAGGCTACACCTTC. Protein sequence: CASSLDQGREGYTF.

The rearrangement uses TRBV19 and TRBJ2-7; D is possibly TRBD2 (5 bases). The CDR3 runs to 13 residues. The ends were cut back, 7 bases at V and 4 bases at J, with 14 bases in the middle. CDR1 and CDR2 from the germline V gene are LNHDA and SQIVND (reference sequence). For the CDR3, the DNA is TGTGCCAGTATGGCCGGGGAAGGGTACGAGCAGTACTTC. Protein sequence: CASMAGEGYEQYF. Based on the CDR3 plus reference TRBV19 and TRBJ2-7, the full variable domain is DGGITQSPKYLFRKEGQNVTLSCEQNLNHDAMYWYRQDPGQGLRLIYYSQIVNDFQKGDIAEGYSVSREKKESFPLTVTSAQKNPTAFYLCASMAGEGYEQYFGPGTRLTVT.

Only one count was recorded for this clone. This chain links TRBV11-2 with TRBJ2-7; D unclear. V shed 0 bases and J shed 0 bases, with 6 bases lying between them. This CDR3 comprises 14 residues. Germline values: CDR1 SGHAT, CDR2 FQNNGV. The CDR3: CASSLDSFSYEQYF. DNA of the CDR3: TGTGCCAGCAGCTTAGATTCGTTCTCCTACGAGCAGTACTTC.

Concerning this clone: One end of the junction does not line up with germline, which may come from a read error. The chain has TRBV13 and TRBJ1-2; a possible D gene is TRBD1 (5 bases). CDR1 and CDR2 from the germline V gene are PRHDT and FYEKMQ (reference sequence). CDR3 length: 12 amino acids. The CDR3 DNA sequence: TGTGCCAGCAGCTTAGAGGGGAAGGTCGGCGCCTTC. Protein product: CASSLEGKVGAF.

Here the CDR3 DNA reads TGTGCCAGCAGCCCCACGAGTTCAACTAATGAAAAACTGTTTTTT. It codes for CASSPTSSTNEKLFF. The chain is built from TRBV9 and TRBJ1-4; D is uncertain. The V gene's germline CDR1 is SGDLS and CDR2 YYNGEE. V dropped 4 bases and J dropped 0 bases, with 10 bases sitting between them. CDR3 size: 15 residues.

This clone appeared a single time. The genes are TRBV25-1 and TRBJ2-3; 8 bases match TRBD1. Germline CDR1 reads MGHDK; CDR2 reads SYGVNS. V gave up 5 bases and J gave up 6 bases; unmatched junction bases: 13. The CDR3 runs 16 residues. CDR3 in amino acids: CASSPGPAGGSDTQYF. The CDR3 DNA reads as TGTGCCAGCAGTCCCGGGCCGGCAGGGGGCTCCGATACGCAGTATTTT.

The V gene is TRBV9, the J gene TRBJ1-3; TRBD1 might be the D (5 bases). Trimming removed 0 bases from V and 0 bases from J, with 13 bases in between. In germline, CDR1 is SGDLS, CDR2 YYNGEE. The CDR3 loop spans 17 amino acids. CDR3 protein: CASSVAPAGSSGNTIYF. The CDR3 bases are TGTGCCAGCAGCGTAGCTCCAGCAGGGAGCTCTGGAAACACCATATATTTT. Together with reference TRBV9 and TRBJ1-3, the CDR3 gives the full variable domain: DSGVTQTPKHLITATGQRVTLRCSPRSGDLSVYWYQQSLDQGLQFLIQYYNGEERAKGNILERFSAQQFPDLHSELNLSSLELGDSALYFCASSVAPAGSSGNTIYFGEGSWLTVV.

The chain links TRBV1 to TRBJ2-3; the table's TRBD2 call for D was not verified on the DNA. TRBV1 is reported as a pseudogene. This CDR3 has 19 amino acids. The DNA for the CDR3 is TGCACCAGCCCCCTCGGGACTAGCGGGGGGGCGTGTCAGACAGATACGCAGTATTTT. It yields the protein CTSPLGTSGGACQTDTQYF.

The V gene is TRBV4-1, the J gene TRBJ2-3; 9 bases are shared with TRBD2. This CDR3 has 19 amino acids. From germline, CDR1 is MGHRA and CDR2 YSYEKL. V was clipped by 0 bases and J by 0 bases; unmatched bases: 10. The CDR3 loop is CASSQDFERGVRSTDTQYF. Written as DNA, the CDR3 is TGCGCCAGCAGCCAAGATTTTGAGCGGGGGGTCCGTAGCACAGATACGCAGTATTTT.

The rearrangement links TRBV5-1 to TRBJ2-7; D is unclear. V lost 4 bases, J lost 0 bases, and 5 bases lay in between. This CDR3 has 12 residues. Per germline, CDR1 SGHRS and CDR2 YFSETQ. The CDR3 is CASSAVSYEQYF. In DNA form, the CDR3 reads TGCGCCAGCAGCGCAGTCTCCTACGAGCAGTACTTC.

The CDR3 loop is CAWNRDNSGNTIYF. DNA of the CDR3: TGTGCCTGGAACAGGGACAACTCTGGAAACACCATATATTTT. V and J are TRBV30 and TRBJ1-3, with D tentatively TRBD1 (6 bases). Trimming left V 4 bases short and J 0 bases short, with 10 bases between. Germline values: CDR1 GTSNPN, CDR2 SVGIG (reference sequence). The CDR3 contains 14 residues.

V usage is TRBV4-1 and J usage is TRBJ1-2; tentative D call: TRBD1 (5 bases). The V end lost 6 bases, the J end lost 4 bases, and 6 bases lay between the germline ends. Germline V gene lookup returns CDR1 MGHRA and CDR2 YSYEKL. CDR3 size: 11 residues. The CDR3 DNA reads TGCGCCAGCAGGGGACCCTATGGCTACACCTTC. Residues: CASRGPYGYTF.

CDR3 sequence reads: CAISAETFEQYF. The CDR3 nucleotides are TGTGCCATCAGTGCCGAAACCTTCGAGCAGTACTTC. The gene calls are TRBV10-3 and TRBJ2-7; D uncertain. The CDR3 sequence is 12 residues long. CDR1 ENHRY and CDR2 SYGVKD come from the germline V gene. Between the trimmed V and J ends, which lost 4 bases and 6 bases, there was a span of 10 bases.

This chain links TRBV29-1 with TRBJ1-1; D not resolved. The germline V gene has CDR1 SQVTM and CDR2 ANQGSEA. The V end was cut by 7 bases, the J end by 6 bases, with 15 bases between. This CDR3 is 12 amino acids long. The CDR3 region is CSGQSGVAEAFF. As DNA, the CDR3 is TGCAGCGGCCAATCCGGGGTTGCTGAAGCTTTCTTT.

The CDR3 region is CASSLEQNYGYTF. CDR3 coding DNA: TGCGCCAGCAGCTTGGAACAGAACTATGGCTACACCTTC. The V and J genes are TRBV5-1 and TRBJ1-2, with D unresolved. This CDR3 has 13 residues. Germline lookup yields CDR1 SGHRS and CDR2 YFSETQ. V was clipped by 0 bases and J by 2 bases, with 5 bases between them.

The chain has TRBV7-2 and TRBJ2-5; 9 positions match TRBD1. Trimming removed 5 bases from V and 5 bases from J; junction bases left unmatched: 6. CDR3 size: 14 residues. CDR1 SGHTA and CDR2 FQGNSA come from the germline V gene. The DNA of the CDR3 is TGTGCCAGCAGCACACCACAGGGGGCTGAGACCCAGTACTTC. It encodes CASSTPQGAETQYF.

The J gene is TRBJ2-1, the V gene TRBV12-5; 14 bases fit TRBD2. V lost 3 bases to trimming and J lost 8 bases; unmatched junction nucleotides: 3. The CDR3 runs 15 residues. CDR1 LGHNT and CDR2 FRNRAP come from the germline V gene. CDR3: CASGLGTSGGYEQFF. For the CDR3, the DNA is TGTGCTAGTGGTTTAGGGACTAGCGGGGGTTATGAGCAGTTCTTC.

The CDR3 protein is CASSYYPDGQFF. DNA of the CDR3: TGTGCCAGCAGCTACTACCCGGATGGGCAGTTCTTC. V gene TRBV11-2 combines with J gene TRBJ2-1; D gene unclear. V lost 4 bases and J lost 12, with 13 bases in between. This CDR3 has 12 residues. CDR1 is SGHAT and CDR2 is FQNNGV in the germline V gene.

CDR3 in amino acids: CASSLEGRAGAHLLDGYTF. DNA for the CDR3: TGTGCCAGCAGCTTAGAGGGCCGGGCGGGGGCGCATCTATTGGATGGCTACACCTTC. V usage is TRBV7-9 and J usage is TRBJ1-2; D perhaps matches TRBD1 (6 bases). The CDR3 consists of 19 residues. Germline CDR1 and CDR2: SEHNR and FQNEAQ (reference sequence). V lost 1 base and J 6 bases, leaving 27 bases between the germline ends.

The chain combines TRBV7-8 with TRBJ2-7; a possible D gene is TRBD1 (7 bases). V gave up 4 bases and J gave up 3 bases, with 16 bases separating them. CDR1 and CDR2 (germline): SGHVS, FQNEAQ. The CDR3 has 15 residues. In nucleotides, the CDR3 is TGTGCCAGCAGCTCAGATGCGGGACAGCACTACGAGCAGTACTTC. It is translated as CASSSDAGQHYEQYF.

This clone was found a few times. This chain joins TRBV9 and TRBJ1-3, with D maybe TRBD1 (6 bases). Germline loops: CDR1 SGDLS, CDR2 YYNGEE. The ends were cut back, 2 bases at V and 6 bases at J, with 18 bases in the middle. The CDR3 contains 16 residues. CDR3 protein: CASSVGLGAAENTIYF. The CDR3 coding sequence is TGTGCCAGCAGCGTGGGTTTGGGGGCCGCAGAAAACACCATATATTTT.

The chain uses TRBV7-9 and TRBJ1-2; D may be TRBD1 (5 bases). Per germline, CDR1 SEHNR and CDR2 FQNEAQ (reference sequence). CDR3 size: 17 residues. Between the trimmed V and J ends, which lost 0 bases and 4 bases, there was a span of 18 bases. CDR3 sequence (DNA): TGTGCCAGCAGCTTAGCGTATTGGGGCCATAATGGCTATGGCTACACCTTC. Amino acid sequence: CASSLAYWGHNGYGYTF.

The CDR3 DNA reads as TGTGCCAGCAGCTTAGCCCCAGTTAGCCCTGAAGCTTTCTTT. Protein: CASSLAPVSPEAFF. The chain combines TRBV11-2 with TRBJ1-1; D is unresolved. The germline V gene has CDR1 SGHAT and CDR2 FQNNGV. This CDR3 contains 14 residues. V shed 1 base and J shed 6 bases, with 12 bases lying between them.

The chain combines TRBV4-2 with TRBJ2-1; 7 positions match TRBD2. Germline CDR1 is LGHNA and CDR2 is YNFKEQ. The CDR3 consists of 17 residues. The J segment lost 7 bases and the V segment lost 0 bases, leaving 12 bases of the junction unmatched. CDR3 sequence (DNA): TGTGCCAGCAGCCAAGAATTAGGACTAGGGTGGATAAATGAGCAGTTCTTC. Protein: CASSQELGLGWINEQFF.

The rearrangement joins TRBV2 to TRBJ2-1, with D unresolved. Trimming stripped 6 bases from V and 4 bases from J, with 1 base between. Per the germline V gene, CDR1 is SNHLY and CDR2 is FYNNEI. This CDR3 contains 10 residues. This chain's CDR3 is CASRYNEQFF. CDR3 bases: TGTGCCAGCAGATACAATGAGCAGTTCTTC.

This clone came up once. The J gene is TRBJ1-2, the V gene TRBV14; TRBD1 matches 7 bases. Trimming removed 0 bases from V and 7 bases from J; junction bases left unmatched: 5. Germline V gene data show CDR1 as SGHDN and CDR2 as FVKESK. This CDR3 is 14 amino acids long. CDR3: CASSQDGRGIGYTF. CDR3 coding DNA: TGTGCCAGCAGCCAAGATGGCAGGGGGATTGGCTACACCTTC.

The chain has TRBV6-6 and TRBJ1-4, with TRBD1 as a possible D gene (5 bases). Germline CDR1 reads MNHNY; CDR2 reads SVGAGI (reference sequence). V was clipped by 2 bases and J by 7 bases, with 11 bases between them. The CDR3 is 14 residues long. This CDR3 reads CASSYVERGEKLFF. The CDR3 DNA is TGTGCCAGCAGTTACGTGGAGAGGGGTGAAAAACTGTTTTTT.

This chain connects TRBV5-1 to TRBJ2-2; no clear D. Trimming removed 3 bases at V and 8 bases at J, with 8 bases between. Germline CDR1 SGHRS, CDR2 YFSETQ. There are 12 residues in the CDR3. The CDR3 DNA reads as TGCGCCAGCAGCTACCAACTGGGGGAGCTGTTTTTT. Translating it yields CASSYQLGELFF.

This rearrangement joins TRBV5-1 to TRBJ1-2; D ambiguous. CDR3 length: 13 residues. Trimming pared 2 bases from V and 6 bases from J, leaving 11 bases between. The germline CDR1 and CDR2 sequences are SGHRS and YFSETQ. The CDR3 loop reads CASSLLPWDGYTF. The CDR3 nucleotides read TGCGCCAGCAGCTTACTGCCTTGGGATGGCTACACCTTC. Combining the CDR3 with reference TRBV5-1 and TRBJ1-2 gives the whole variable domain KAGVTQTPRYLIKTRGQQVTLSCSPISGHRSVSWYQQTPGQGLQFLFEYFSETQRNKGNFPGRFSGRQFSNSRSEMNVSTLELGDSALYLCASSLLPWDGYTFGSGTRLTVV.

The chain uses TRBV19 and TRBJ2-5; D not resolved. V lost 7 bases and J lost 7, with 19 bases in between. CDR3 length: 14 amino acids. Germline V lookup: CDR1 LNHDA, CDR2 SQIVND (reference sequence). The CDR3 here is CASMAAPDVGTQYF. As DNA, the CDR3 is TGTGCCAGTATGGCAGCGCCAGACGTAGGGACCCAGTACTTC.